The rows below give T cell receptor beta chains drawn from one sample of a study of OX40 agonist ivuxolimab in advanced cancers. Produced via immunoSEQ multiplex PCR; TCRdb's table is partial and in-frame only. The profile shows around 44,000 clones, approximately 86% of them singletons. Sequenced here: CD4+ or CD8+ T cells sorted from blood, sampled in a trial of the OX40 agonist ivuxolimab. All receptors come from an adult with an advanced solid tumor such as melanoma, head and neck, liver or kidney cancer. Each CDR3 is given with its conserved first and last residue. A D gene is named only where the DNA matches it firmly. Size tells how often a clone was seen (once, few, many) or the class of an expanded clone, and some rows leave it out.

length: 16; size: -; D: TRBD2; J: TRBJ2-1; V: TRBV11-3; DNA: TGTGCCAGCAGCTTACCCGGGACTAGAACGTACAATGAGCAGTTCTTC; CDR3: CASSLPGTRTYNEQFF
length: 19; size: once; D: -; J: TRBJ2-6; V: TRBV4-3; DNA: TGCGCCAGCAGCCAAGAACGAGCAGGGAAAGTATCATGGGCCAACGTCCTGACTTTC; CDR3: CASSQERAGKVSWANVLTF
length: 11; size: -; D: -; J: TRBJ2-5; V: TRBV5-4; DNA: TGTGCCAGCAGCTTGGCAGAGACCCAGTACTTC; CDR3: CASSLAETQYF
length: 17; size: -; D: TRBD1; J: TRBJ1-2; V: TRBV5-4; DNA: TGTGCCAGCAGCGGCCCACAGGGGCACCTTTTCCGTGGCGGCTACACCTTC; CDR3: CASSGPQGHLFRGGYTF
length: 14; size: -; D: -; J: TRBJ1-2; V: TRBV6-5; DNA: TGTGCCAGCATTAGGTTAGATAGAAGCTATGGCTACACCTTC; CDR3: CASIRLDRSYGYTF
length: 15; size: -; D: TRBD1; J: TRBJ2-2; V: TRBV10-1; DNA: TGCGCCAGCGGGGAACAGGGGGCTGATATCGGGGAGCTGTTTTTT; CDR3: CASGEQGADIGELFF
length: 15; size: -; D: -; J: TRBJ1-1; V: TRBV9; DNA: TGTGCCAGCAGCGTAAGAGGGGTCGGGGACACTGAAGCTTTCTTT; CDR3: CASSVRGVGDTEAFF
length: 14; size: -; D: TRBD1; J: TRBJ1-1; V: TRBV30; DNA: TGTGCCTGGAGCCAACGGACAGGAGCGACTGAAGCTTTCTTT; CDR3: CAWSQRTGATEAFF
length: 13; size: few; D: -; J: TRBJ1-6; V: TRBV2; DNA: TGTGCCAGCCTCCTCCTCGCATCTTCACCCCTCCACTTT; CDR3: CASLLLASSPLHF
length: 15; size: -; D: -; J: TRBJ1-1; V: TRBV5-6; DNA: TGTGCCAGCAGCTTGGTGTTAGGGCGGGACACTGAAGCTTTCTTT; CDR3: CASSLVLGRDTEAFF
length: 14; size: -; D: -; J: TRBJ2-7; V: TRBV4-1; DNA: TGCGCCAGCAGCCAAGCCCCCGGGGAAGGGGAGCAGTACTTC; CDR3: CASSQAPGEGEQYF
length: 13; size: -; D: -; J: TRBJ1-1; V: TRBV6-1; DNA: TGTGCCAGCAGTGAGGTTCTGAACACTGAAGCTTTCTTT; CDR3: CASSEVLNTEAFF
length: 18; size: -; D: TRBD1; J: TRBJ1-5; V: TRBV27; DNA: TGTGCCAGCAGTCCCACTCGGACAGGACGGAATAGCAATCAGCCCCAGCATTTT; CDR3: CASSPTRTGRNSNQPQHF
length: 17; size: -; D: TRBD1; J: TRBJ2-1; V: TRBV10-3; DNA: TGTGCCATCAGTGAGTCCGGGACAGGGGTTATCTACAATGAGCAGTTCTTC; CDR3: CAISESGTGVIYNEQFF
length: 14; size: -; D: -; J: TRBJ1-4; V: TRBV7-9; DNA: TGTGCCAGCGACTTGGGCGGGGTTAATGAAAAACTGTTTTTT; CDR3: CASDLGGVNEKLFF
length: 14; size: -; D: -; J: TRBJ2-5; V: TRBV7-9; DNA: TGTGCCAGCAGCTTACGGCAAAGCTGGGAGACCCAGTACTTC; CDR3: CASSLRQSWETQYF
length: 15; size: -; D: TRBD2; J: TRBJ2-1; V: TRBV27; DNA: TGTGCCAGCACAGCCTCTAGCGGGAAGGAGGATGAGCAGTTCTTC; CDR3: CASTASSGKEDEQFF
length: 14; size: -; D: -; J: TRBJ2-3; V: TRBV2; DNA: TGTGCCAGCAGTGTCTATGTCAGCTCACATACGCAGTATTTT; CDR3: CASSVYVSSHTQYF
length: 15; size: once; D: -; J: TRBJ1-5; V: TRBV15; DNA: TGTGCCACCAGCAGAGGGCTGACGAGCAATCAGCCCCAGCATTTT; CDR3: CATSRGLTSNQPQHF
length: 16; size: -; D: TRBD2; J: TRBJ2-3; V: TRBV5-5; DNA: TGTGCCAGCAGCTTGGGGCTAGCGGGGGATTCAGATACGCAGTATTTT; CDR3: CASSLGLAGDSDTQYF
length: 16; size: -; D: TRBD2; J: TRBJ2-5; V: TRBV30; DNA: TGTGCCTGGAGTCCGGGACTAGCGGGGGTTCAAGAGACCCAGTACTTC; CDR3: CAWSPGLAGVQETQYF
length: 15; size: few; D: -; J: TRBJ1-1; V: TRBV30; DNA: TGTGCCTGGAGGATGGGGGGCTTGAGAAACACTGAAGCTTTCTTT; CDR3: CAWRMGGLRNTEAFF
length: 15; size: -; D: TRBD1; J: TRBJ1-6; V: TRBV6-5; DNA: TGTGCCAGCAGGACGAGACAGGGGTTAAATTCACCCCTCCACTTT; CDR3: CASRTRQGLNSPLHF
length: 12; size: medium-sized; D: -; J: TRBJ1-4; V: TRBV2; DNA: TGTGCCAGCAGTGTGATTAATGAAAAACTGTTTTTT; CDR3: CASSVINEKLFF
length: 15; size: -; D: TRBD1; J: TRBJ2-7; V: TRBV11-1; DNA: TGTGCCAGCAGCTTAGAGGCAGGGGGCTCCTACGAGCAGTACTTC; CDR3: CASSLEAGGSYEQYF
length: 19; size: -; D: TRBD2; J: TRBJ2-7; V: TRBV19; DNA: TGTGCCAGTAGCAATGGAGGTCTAGCGGCGGGAGGATTCTCCTACGAGCAGTACTTC; CDR3: CASSNGGLAAGGFSYEQYF
length: 14; size: -; D: -; J: TRBJ2-5; V: TRBV6-6; DNA: TGTGCCAGCAGTTACGAAGGTCACCCGGAGACCCAGTACTTC; CDR3: CASSYEGHPETQYF
length: 14; size: -; D: -; J: TRBJ1-4; V: TRBV11-2; DNA: TGTGCCAGCAGCTATGCCCTGGGTAATGAAAAACTGTTTTTT; CDR3: CASSYALGNEKLFF